The rows below give T cell receptor beta chains drawn from one sample of a study of shared clonotypes between healthy human individuals. Sequencing was performed with immunoSEQ multiplex PCR; in TCRdb, only in-frame clones are kept and a portion is missing. The sample includes about 1,500,000 clones, around 95% of them seen just once. The specimen sequenced was naive CD4+ T cells sorted from blood. These receptors were taken from a man aged 25 to 40 in good health. Both conserved end residues are part of each CDR3. The D gene is left open where the match is weak. Clone size is given for some rows only: seen once, a few or many times, or a class if the clone is expanded.

J: TRBJ2-7
size: NA
D: TRBD1
V: TRBV7-2
DNA: TGTGCCAGCAGCCGGGACAGGGGGCTCTCCTACGAGCAGTACTTC
CDR3: CASSRDRGLSYEQYF

J: TRBJ2-7
size: NA
D: NA
V: TRBV10-3
DNA: TGTGCCATCAGTGAGTCGATTGCTCAGGCCACCTACGAGCAGTACTTC
CDR3: CAISESIAQATYEQYF

J: TRBJ1-5
size: once
D: NA
V: TRBV7-9
DNA: TGTGCCAGCAGCCCAGATGGGGGCCGGCGCAATCAGCCCCAGCATTTT
CDR3: CASSPDGGRRNQPQHF

J: TRBJ2-3
size: NA
D: NA
V: TRBV7-2
DNA: TGTGCCAGCAGCTTAGCGAAGACAGATACGCAGTATTTT
CDR3: CASSLAKTDTQYF

J: TRBJ2-1
size: once
D: NA
V: TRBV7-9
DNA: TGTGCCAGCAGCAGGGACTACAATGAGCAGTTCTTC
CDR3: CASSRDYNEQFF

J: TRBJ1-6
size: NA
D: NA
V: TRBV7-2
DNA: TGTGCCAGCAGCTTAAGGAGGAGGTCACCCCTCCACTTT
CDR3: CASSLRRRSPLHF

J: TRBJ2-3
size: NA
D: NA
V: TRBV11-3
DNA: TGTGCCAGCAGCTTAAGGGGACCGACGCCAAACACAGATACGCAGTATTTT
CDR3: CASSLRGPTPNTDTQYF

J: TRBJ1-3
size: NA
D: NA
V: TRBV29-1
DNA: TGCAGCGTTGGGGTAGGAAACACCATATATTTT
CDR3: CSVGVGNTIYF

J: TRBJ2-5
size: NA
D: NA
V: TRBV20-1
DNA: TGCAGTGTACAACAAGAGACCCAGTACTTC
CDR3: CSVQQETQYF

J: TRBJ1-1
size: NA
D: NA
V: TRBV4-1
DNA: TGCGCCAGCAGCCCTAGGCGAACAGGGATATTTAATGAAGCTTTCTTT
CDR3: CASSPRRTGIFNEAFF

J: TRBJ2-3
size: NA
D: NA
V: TRBV5-4
DNA: TGTGCCAGCAGCCCAGGGGCAGGGGCCACCTATAGCACAGATACGCAGTATTTT
CDR3: CASSPGAGATYSTDTQYF

J: TRBJ2-7
size: NA
D: NA
V: TRBV27
DNA: TGTGCCAGCAGACTTGACAGAGCCTACGAGCAGTACTTC
CDR3: CASRLDRAYEQYF

J: TRBJ2-7
size: NA
D: TRBD2
V: TRBV19
DNA: TGTGCCAGTAGTAGTCTAGCGGGCAACACCTACGAGCAGTACTTC
CDR3: CASSSLAGNTYEQYF

J: TRBJ2-1
size: NA
D: TRBD2
V: TRBV28
DNA: TGTGCCAGCAGTTTTCTAGCGGGAGGGGCTGGCAATGAGCAGTTCTTC
CDR3: CASSFLAGGAGNEQFF

J: TRBJ2-5
size: NA
D: NA
V: TRBV28
DNA: TGTGCCAGCAGACAAGCAGGTCTGGAGGCGGAGACCCAGTACTTC
CDR3: CASRQAGLEAETQYF

J: TRBJ2-5
size: NA
D: NA
V: TRBV9
DNA: TGTGCCAGCAGCGTAGGGGGGCAAGAGACCCAGTACTTC
CDR3: CASSVGGQETQYF

J: TRBJ2-7
size: NA
D: TRBD2
V: TRBV6-1
DNA: TGTGCCAGCAGTCCGACTAGCGGGAGGGCCTACGAGCAGTACTTC
CDR3: CASSPTSGRAYEQYF

J: TRBJ2-1
size: NA
D: NA
V: TRBV6-5
DNA: TGTGCCAGCAGTTACCTAGATCCCAATCGCAATGAGCAGTTCTTC
CDR3: CASSYLDPNRNEQFF

J: TRBJ2-2
size: NA
D: NA
V: TRBV7-3
DNA: TGTGCCAGCAGTTTATATGGTGGCGCATACACCGGGGAGCTGTTTTTT
CDR3: CASSLYGGAYTGELFF

J: TRBJ1-2
size: NA
D: TRBD1
V: TRBV28
DNA: TGTGCCAGCATCCAGGGGGCGCATGGCTACACCTTC
CDR3: CASIQGAHGYTF

J: TRBJ2-1
size: NA
D: TRBD2
V: TRBV7-2
DNA: TGTGCCAGCAGCTTGGTGGGGACTAGCGGGTCCAATGAGCAGTTCTTC
CDR3: CASSLVGTSGSNEQFF

J: TRBJ1-2
size: NA
D: NA
V: TRBV5-1
DNA: TGCGCCAGCAGCTTGGAAGTTCCACGGCAGATAAACTATGGCTACACCTTC
CDR3: CASSLEVPRQINYGYTF

J: TRBJ2-7
size: NA
D: TRBD2
V: TRBV5-1
DNA: TGCGCCAGCAGTGAGGGGCAGGGAGGGAACGAGCAGTACTTC
CDR3: CASSEGQGGNEQYF

J: TRBJ2-1
size: NA
D: NA
V: TRBV7-2
DNA: TGTGCCAGCAGCTTAATTGTGGGCAGGGGGGCCCACAATGAGCAGTTCTTC
CDR3: CASSLIVGRGAHNEQFF